This T cell receptor beta chain was observed in a study of blood T cell repertoires in COVID-19. Germline V gene lookup returns CDR1 LNHDA and CDR2 SQIVND (reference sequence). The CDR3 is made up of 14 amino acids. The V gene lost 3 bases and the J gene lost 0 bases, with 9 bases spanning the gap. Symptom resolution, clearance, or two negative PCRs marked the recovered donors of Cohort 3. Assay: immunoSEQ multiplex PCR; the TCRdb copy retains only in-frame clones and omits some. The top ten clones hold less than 0.75% of a sample with more than 400,000 clones, about 90% of them seen once. The clonotype comes from a man between 18 and 29 years old who had recovered from COVID-19. The sequenced sample was PBMCs or T cells enriched from blood (not recorded which). The rearrangement links TRBV19 to TRBJ2-7; maybe TRBD2 (5 bases). CDR3 sequence: CASSIAGPSYEQYF. Here the CDR3 DNA reads TGTGCCAGTAGTATCGCGGGCCCCTCCTACGAGCAGTACTTC.